The 26 T cell receptor beta chains presented below share a single source sample, sequenced in a study of blood T cell repertoires in COVID-19. TCRdb keeps only in-frame clones here, not all; method: immunoSEQ multiplex PCR. Of roughly 290,000 clones listed, about 90% were seen once; the top ten hold 7.8%. Sample: peripheral blood. The receptors were gathered from a woman aged 45-65 years who had recovered from COVID-19.

The V call is TRBV7-3, the J call TRBJ1-1; 10 bases agree with TRBD1. This CDR3 comprises 15 residues. Germline CDR1 and CDR2: SGHTA and FQGTGA. V shed 5 bases, J shed 5 bases, and the junction held 8 bases outside the gene matches. The CDR3 spells CASSASGTGVTEAFF. The CDR3 nucleotides are TGTGCCAGCAGCGCATCCGGGACAGGGGTTACTGAAGCTTTCTTT.

This sequence joins TRBV7-9 and TRBJ2-1; the match to TRBD2 covers 8 bases. The V gene's germline CDR1 is SEHNR and CDR2 FQNEAQ (reference sequence). The CDR3 contains 13 residues. V lost 7 bases, J lost 8 bases, and 7 bases stayed unmatched. CDR3 loop: CASISGSEDEQFF. CDR3 sequence (DNA): TGTGCCAGCATCAGCGGGAGTGAAGATGAGCAGTTCTTC.

The chain combines TRBV5-6 with TRBJ2-7; no clear D. Trimming removed 4 bases at V and 4 bases at J, with 9 bases between. The CDR3 covers 12 residues. Germline CDR1 is SGHDT and CDR2 is YYEEEE. CDR3 sequence reads: CASSLLGYEQYF. The CDR3 bases are TGTGCCAGCAGCCTGCTCGGGTACGAGCAGTACTTC.

The chain combines TRBV4-3 with TRBJ1-2, with TRBD1 as a possible D gene (5 bases). Germline V gene sequence: CDR1 LGHNA, CDR2 YSLEER. The CDR3 runs 14 residues. V was clipped by 3 bases and J by 0 bases, with 8 bases between them. CDR3 amino acids: CASSQEGTNYGYTF. The CDR3 coding sequence is TGCGCCAGCAGCCAGGAGGGGACTAACTATGGCTACACCTTC.

The chain carries TRBV4-2 and TRBJ2-2; D unresolved. Germline loops: CDR1 LGHNA, CDR2 YNFKEQ. The CDR3 length is 16 residues. V was trimmed by 0 bases and J by 7 bases, leaving 15 bases between them. CDR3 loop: CASSQEWAIQIGELFF. CDR3 in DNA: TGTGCCAGCAGCCAAGAATGGGCAATTCAAATCGGGGAGCTGTTTTTT.

The chain uses TRBV2 and TRBJ1-5; 8 positions agree with TRBD1. The junction had 14 bases not matched to a gene; V was cut back by 5 bases and J by 5 bases. The germline CDR1 and CDR2 sequences are SNHLY and FYNNEI. The CDR3 runs 17 residues. CDR3 amino acids: CASSIGQGARRDQPQHF. DNA for the CDR3: TGTGCCAGCAGTATCGGACAGGGAGCCCGGAGGGATCAGCCCCAGCATTTT.

The chain couples TRBV7-8 to TRBJ1-4; perhaps TRBD1 as D (6 bases). Germline V gene data show CDR1 as SGHVS and CDR2 as FQNEAQ. The CDR3 runs to 12 residues. Trimming pared 0 bases from V and 17 bases from J, leaving 13 bases between. The CDR3 reads CASSLATGQIFF. The CDR3 nucleotides read TGTGCCAGCAGCTTAGCGACAGGTCAGATTTTTTTT.

The rearrangement uses TRBV5-5 and TRBJ2-1; possible D gene TRBD1, 5 bases. The V end was cut by 2 bases, the J end by 9 bases, with 12 bases between. This CDR3 has 13 residues. Germline lookup yields CDR1 SGHKS and CDR2 YYEKEE (reference sequence). CDR3 sequence (DNA): TGTGCCAGCAGCTTAGGGGTCGGCGGTGAGCAGTTCTTC. Residues: CASSLGVGGEQFF.

This rearrangement joins TRBV27 to TRBJ2-1, with a possible D match to TRBD2 (5 bases). The V gene's germline CDR1 is MNHEY and CDR2 SMNVEV (reference sequence). Trimming shortened V by 2 bases and J by 6 bases, and 14 bases separated the two germline ends. The CDR3 spans 15 residues. CDR3 in amino acids: CASSLTDQDCNEQFF. The DNA of the CDR3 is TGTGCCAGCAGTTTAACGGATCAGGACTGCAATGAGCAGTTCTTC.

In its sample, this clone was seen once. The rearrangement links TRBV19 to TRBJ1-5, with 9 bases identical to TRBD1. This CDR3 has 16 residues. CDR1 is LNHDA, CDR2 SQIVND, per germline (reference sequence). V lost 3 bases to trimming and J lost 2 bases; unmatched junction nucleotides: 5. The chain's CDR3 is CASSMGRQGGNQPQHF. Written as DNA, the CDR3 is TGTGCCAGTAGTATGGGGAGACAGGGGGGCAATCAGCCCCAGCATTTT.

The chain carries TRBV5-6 and TRBJ1-2; 7 bases match TRBD1. The germline V gene has CDR1 SGHDT and CDR2 YYEEEE. This CDR3 is 13 amino acids long. V lost 4 bases to trimming and J lost 3 bases; unmatched junction nucleotides: 3. Here the CDR3 reads CASSPGQHYGYTF. DNA for the CDR3: TGTGCCAGCAGCCCGGGACAGCACTATGGCTACACCTTC.

The chain is built from TRBV19 and TRBJ1-4, with D unclear. Trimming removed 4 bases from V and 0 bases from J, with 12 bases in between. Germline V gives CDR1 LNHDA, CDR2 SQIVND (reference sequence). This CDR3 is built from 16 residues. CDR3 coding DNA: TGTGCCAGTAGTACCAGGAGGGCTGCAACTAATGAAAAACTGTTTTTT. Translation gives CASSTRRAATNEKLFF.

The rearrangement uses TRBV6-1 and TRBJ2-4, with a tentative D call TRBD1 (6 bases). V shed 0 bases and J shed 6 bases, with 9 bases lying between them. This CDR3 has 14 amino acids. In germline, CDR1 is MNHNS, CDR2 SASEGT. The CDR3 sequence is CASSEAGHLNIQYF. The CDR3 DNA reads TGTGCCAGCAGTGAAGCGGGACACTTAAACATTCAGTACTTC.

Concerning this clone: Within the sample, other DNA sequences also encode this same CDR3. The chain employs TRBV29-1 and TRBJ1-3; D is uncertain. The germline V gene has CDR1 SQVTM and CDR2 ANQGSEA. The V and J ends lost 5 bases and 3 bases respectively, with 11 bases between them. The CDR3 runs to 13 residues. The CDR3 sequence is CSVSQSSGNTIYF. In DNA, the CDR3 is TGCAGCGTTTCGCAGTCTAGTGGAAACACCATATATTTT.

This sequence joins TRBV12-2 and TRBJ2-2; the table gives TRBD2 as D, unverified against the DNA. TRBV12-2 is assigned pseudogene status. The CDR3 spans 18 residues. CDR3 in DNA: TGTGCAGGCTCGGGGGGGAACAGCAGGGAGCAAAACACCGGGGAGCTGTTTTTT. Protein: CAGSGGNSREQNTGELFF.

The J gene is TRBJ1-6, the V gene TRBV29-1; TRBD1 might be the D (5 bases). Trimming stripped 5 bases from V and 3 bases from J, with 8 bases between. The CDR3 covers 13 residues. Germline loops: CDR1 SQVTM, CDR2 ANQGSEA. CDR3 loop: CSVTDSYNSPLHF. The CDR3 DNA is TGCAGCGTTACTGACAGCTATAATTCACCCCTCCACTTT.

The V call is TRBV10-3, the J call TRBJ1-2, with TRBD1 matching over 9 bases. V was clipped by 9 bases and J by 0 bases; unmatched bases: 8. This CDR3 contains 15 residues. Germline lookup yields CDR1 ENHRY and CDR2 SYGVKD. For the CDR3, the DNA is TGTGCCATACTCCCGGGACAGGGAGCTAACTATGGCTACACCTTC. This encodes CAILPGQGANYGYTF.

This clone has more than one count but fewer than ten. The rearrangement uses TRBV19 and TRBJ1-1, with a possible D match to TRBD1 (5 bases). This CDR3 spans 13 amino acids. V was shortened by 5 bases and J by 5 bases, with 12 bases between the two germline ends. Germline loops: CDR1 LNHDA, CDR2 SQIVND (reference sequence). The CDR3 loop reads CASSAGGGTEAFF. The CDR3 nucleotides are TGTGCCAGTAGTGCCGGTGGGGGGACTGAAGCTTTCTTT.

The CDR3 region has the DNA TGTGCCGGAACTTGGACAGCCAGTAATTCACCCCTCCACTTT. Residues: CAGTWTASNSPLHF. The chain links TRBV14 to TRBJ1-6, with D maybe TRBD1 (6 bases). V lost 11 bases and J 6 bases, leaving 17 bases between the germline ends. The length of the CDR3 is 14 residues. From germline, CDR1 is SGHDN and CDR2 FVKESK.

The CDR3 nucleotides read TGTGCCAGCAGCTTAAACAGGGTTGAAGCTTTCTTT. It specifies CASSLNRVEAFF. This chain joins TRBV7-9 and TRBJ1-1; D might be TRBD1 (6 bases). The CDR3 runs 12 residues. Deletions cut 2 bases from V and 7 bases from J, with 8 bases between. Germline CDR1 and CDR2: SEHNR and FQNEAQ (reference sequence).

The chain carries TRBV27 and TRBJ2-5, with D possibly TRBD2 on 6 matching bases. CDR1 is MNHEY and CDR2 is SMNVEV in the germline V gene (reference sequence). Between the trimmed V and J ends, which lost 3 bases and 4 bases, there was a span of 9 bases. The CDR3 contains 13 residues. DNA of the CDR3: TGTGCCAGCAGTTTCGGGAGCGGAGAGACCCAGTACTTC. It encodes CASSFGSGETQYF.

V and J are TRBV6-5 and TRBJ1-2; 7 bases agree with TRBD1. The V and J ends lost 6 bases and 8 bases, in that order; junction bases with no gene match: 12. This CDR3 has 14 residues. CDR1 is MNHEY, CDR2 SVGAGI, per germline. The CDR3 protein is CASRPTGAFKGYTF. As DNA, the CDR3 is TGTGCCAGCAGACCCACAGGGGCCTTTAAAGGCTACACCTTC.

This chain uses TRBV6-1 with TRBJ2-1; 8 bases are a match to TRBD2. J was trimmed by 4 bases and V by 1 base; bases with no gene match: 3. Germline assignment: CDR1 MNHNS and CDR2 SASEGT. The CDR3 is 15 residues long. CDR3 loop: CASSEGSGEYNEQFF. The CDR3 DNA follows: TGTGCCAGCAGTGAAGGTAGCGGGGAATACAATGAGCAGTTCTTC.

The chain recombines TRBV5-5 with TRBJ1-2; the D gene is possibly TRBD1 (6 bases). CDR1 is SGHKS and CDR2 is YYEKEE in the germline V gene (reference sequence). V lost 2 bases, J lost 5 bases, and 16 bases lay in between. CDR3 length: 15 amino acids. CDR3 loop: CASSLQGSLRYGYTF. DNA for the CDR3: TGTGCCAGCAGCTTACAGGGTAGTCTTCGGTATGGCTACACCTTC.

This chain uses TRBV28 with TRBJ2-1; 9 bases agree with TRBD2. Losses at the gene ends were 4 bases for V and 6 bases for J; bases not matched to a gene: 10. In germline, CDR1 is MDHEN, CDR2 SYDVKM. The CDR3 consists of 16 residues. Here the CDR3 reads CASSSLAGVITNEQFF. The CDR3 nucleotides read TGTGCCAGCAGTTCTTTAGCGGGAGTAATCACCAATGAGCAGTTCTTC.

This chain connects TRBV5-6 to TRBJ2-7, with D tentatively TRBD2 (6 bases). CDR3 size: 14 residues. Germline lookup yields CDR1 SGHDT and CDR2 YYEEEE. V lost 4 bases, J lost 4 bases, and 15 bases lay in between. CDR3 amino acids: CASSRRLGGYEQYF. The CDR3 region has the DNA TGTGCCAGCAGCCGAAGACTAGGAGGGTACGAGCAGTACTTC.